This T cell receptor (beta chain) was profiled in a study of OX40 agonist ivuxolimab in advanced cancers. The CDR3 is 15 residues long. Method: immunoSEQ multiplex PCR; TCRdb's copy keeps in-frame clones and lacks some. The sample has 53,000 or so clones; roughly 83% are singletons. This clone was seen just once. The chain joins TRBV21-1 to TRBJ1-5; whether TRBD1, the table's D call, matches the DNA was not checked. TRBV21-1 is tagged as a pseudogene. The sample here was CD4+ or CD8+ T cells sorted from blood, taken in a trial of the OX40 agonist ivuxolimab. This clonotype originated in an adult with an advanced solid tumor such as melanoma, head and neck, liver or kidney cancer. The CDR3: CASSKGGTGVRPQHF. DNA of the CDR3: TGTGCCAGCAGCAAAGGAGGGACAGGGGTTCGGCCCCAGCATTTT.